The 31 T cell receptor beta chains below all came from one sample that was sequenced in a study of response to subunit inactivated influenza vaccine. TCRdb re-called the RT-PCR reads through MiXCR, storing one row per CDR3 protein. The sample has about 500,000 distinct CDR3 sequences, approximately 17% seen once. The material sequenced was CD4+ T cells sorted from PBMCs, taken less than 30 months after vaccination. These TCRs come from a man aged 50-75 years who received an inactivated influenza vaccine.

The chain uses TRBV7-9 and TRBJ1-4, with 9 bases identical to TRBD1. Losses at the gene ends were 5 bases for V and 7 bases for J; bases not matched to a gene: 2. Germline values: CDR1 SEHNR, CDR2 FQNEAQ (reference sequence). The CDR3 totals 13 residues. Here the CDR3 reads CASSRGQGEKLFF. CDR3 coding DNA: TGTGCCAGCAGCCGGGGACAGGGTGAAAAACTGTTTTTT.

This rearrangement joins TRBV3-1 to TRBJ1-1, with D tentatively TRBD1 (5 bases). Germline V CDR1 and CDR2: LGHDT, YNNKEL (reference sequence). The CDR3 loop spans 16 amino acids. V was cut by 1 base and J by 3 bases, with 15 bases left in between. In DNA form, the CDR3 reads TGTGCCAGCAGCCAAGTCCGAGGGATGGGGGACACTGAAGCTTTCTTT. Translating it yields CASSQVRGMGDTEAFF. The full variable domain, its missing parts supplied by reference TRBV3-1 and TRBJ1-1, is DTAVSQTPKYLVTQMGNDKSIKCEQNLGHDTMYWYKQDSKKFLKIMFSYNNKELIINETVPNRFSPKSPDKAHLNLHINSLELGDSAVYFCASSQVRGMGDTEAFFGQGTRLTVV.

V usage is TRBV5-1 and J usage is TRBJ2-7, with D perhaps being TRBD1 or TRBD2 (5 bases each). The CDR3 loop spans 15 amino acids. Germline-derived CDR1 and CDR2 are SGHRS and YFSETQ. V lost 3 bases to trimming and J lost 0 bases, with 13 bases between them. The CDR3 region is CASSSTTGASYEQYF. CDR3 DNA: TGCGCCAGCAGCTCAACAACCGGGGCCTCCTACGAGCAGTACTTC.

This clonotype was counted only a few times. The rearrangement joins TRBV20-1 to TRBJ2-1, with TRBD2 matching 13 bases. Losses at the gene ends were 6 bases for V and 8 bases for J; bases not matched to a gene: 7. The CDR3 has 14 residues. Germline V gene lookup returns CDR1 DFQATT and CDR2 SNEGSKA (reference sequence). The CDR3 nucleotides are TGCAGTGCAACCGGGACTAGCGGGGATCATGAGCAGTTCTTC. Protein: CSATGTSGDHEQFF.

In DNA form, the CDR3 reads TGTGCCAGCAGTTACGGCAGCAGGTACGAGCAGTACTTC. It yields the protein CASSYGSRYEQYF. The chain combines TRBV6-2 or TRBV6-3 with TRBJ2-7; D gene unclear. The CDR3 covers 13 residues. Per germline, CDR1 MNHEY and CDR2 SVGEGT. Trimming stripped 2 bases from V and 4 bases from J, with 9 bases between.

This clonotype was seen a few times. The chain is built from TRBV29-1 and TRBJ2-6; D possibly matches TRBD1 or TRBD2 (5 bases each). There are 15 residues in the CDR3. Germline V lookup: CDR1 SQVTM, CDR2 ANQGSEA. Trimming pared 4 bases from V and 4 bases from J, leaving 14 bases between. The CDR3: CSVGVLGVGANVLTF. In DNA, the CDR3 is TGCAGCGTTGGGGTCTTGGGGGTAGGGGCCAACGTCCTGACTTTC.

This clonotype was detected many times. CDR3 amino acids: CAIRFDGNSYEQYF. The DNA for the CDR3 is TGTGCCATCAGGTTTGACGGGAACTCCTACGAGCAGTACTTC. V is TRBV10-3 and J is TRBJ2-7, with D possibly matching TRBD2 (5 bases). The CDR3 runs 14 residues. The V gene lost 6 bases and the J gene lost 0 bases, with 12 bases spanning the gap. Germline CDR1 ENHRY, CDR2 SYGVKD.

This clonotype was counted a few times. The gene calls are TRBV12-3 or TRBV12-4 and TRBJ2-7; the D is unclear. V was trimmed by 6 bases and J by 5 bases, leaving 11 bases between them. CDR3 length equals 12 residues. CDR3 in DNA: TGTGCCAGCAGGTCGGACGGGCACGAGCAGTACTTC. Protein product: CASRSDGHEQYF.

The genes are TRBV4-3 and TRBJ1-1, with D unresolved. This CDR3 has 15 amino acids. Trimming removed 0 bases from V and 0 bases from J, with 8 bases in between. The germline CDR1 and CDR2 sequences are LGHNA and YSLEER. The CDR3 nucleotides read TGCGCCAGCAGCCAAGAAATTATGGTGAACACTGAAGCTTTCTTT. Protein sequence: CASSQEIMVNTEAFF.

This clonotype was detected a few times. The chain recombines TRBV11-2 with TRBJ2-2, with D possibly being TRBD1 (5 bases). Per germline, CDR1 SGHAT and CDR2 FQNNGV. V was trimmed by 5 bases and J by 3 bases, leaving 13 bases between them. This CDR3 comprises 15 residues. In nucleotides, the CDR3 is TGTGCCAGCAGCCATAGACAGCTAGACACCGGGGAGCTGTTTTTT. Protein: CASSHRQLDTGELFF.

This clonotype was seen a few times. The CDR3 bases are TGTGCCACCGGACAGGGAAAGTACGAGCAGTACTTC. As protein: CATGQGKYEQYF. The chain employs TRBV10-3 and TRBJ2-7; 8 positions agree with TRBD1. The trim removed 10 bases at V and 4 bases at J, leaving 6 bases unmatched. CDR1 and CDR2 (germline): ENHRY, SYGVKD. The CDR3 consists of 12 residues.

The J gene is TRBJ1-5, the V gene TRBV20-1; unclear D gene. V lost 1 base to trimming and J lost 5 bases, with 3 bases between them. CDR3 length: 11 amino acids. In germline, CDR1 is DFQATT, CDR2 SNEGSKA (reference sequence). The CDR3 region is CSARADQPQHF. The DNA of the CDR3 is TGCAGTGCTAGAGCTGATCAGCCCCAGCATTTT.

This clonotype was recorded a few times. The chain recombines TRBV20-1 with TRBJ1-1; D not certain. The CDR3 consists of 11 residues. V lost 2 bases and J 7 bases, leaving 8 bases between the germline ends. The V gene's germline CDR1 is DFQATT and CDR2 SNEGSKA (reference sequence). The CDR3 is CSARRNLEAFF. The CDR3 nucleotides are TGCAGTGCTAGAAGAAACCTTGAAGCTTTCTTT.

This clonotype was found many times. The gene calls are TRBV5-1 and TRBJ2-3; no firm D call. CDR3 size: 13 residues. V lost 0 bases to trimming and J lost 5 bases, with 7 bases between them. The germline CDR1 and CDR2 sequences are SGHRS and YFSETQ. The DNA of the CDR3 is TGCGCCAGCAGCTTGGATAGGAGAGATACGCAGTATTTT. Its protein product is CASSLDRRDTQYF.

CDR3 sequence reads: CASSYTGAKNIQYF. The CDR3 DNA reads TGTGCCAGCAGTTACACCGGTGCCAAAAACATTCAGTACTTC. This chain uses TRBV6-2 or TRBV6-3 with TRBJ2-4; the D is unclear. In germline, CDR1 is MNHEY, CDR2 SVGEGT. The V gene lost 2 bases and the J gene lost 1 base, with 6 bases spanning the gap. The CDR3 runs 14 residues.

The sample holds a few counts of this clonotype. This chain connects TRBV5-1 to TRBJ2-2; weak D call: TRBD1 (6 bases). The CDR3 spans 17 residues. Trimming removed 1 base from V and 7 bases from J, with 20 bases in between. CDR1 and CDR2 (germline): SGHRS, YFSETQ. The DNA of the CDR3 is TGCGCCAGCAGCTTGTTTCAACGCCGGACAGAACACGGGGAGCTGTTTTTT. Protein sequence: CASSLFQRRTEHGELFF.

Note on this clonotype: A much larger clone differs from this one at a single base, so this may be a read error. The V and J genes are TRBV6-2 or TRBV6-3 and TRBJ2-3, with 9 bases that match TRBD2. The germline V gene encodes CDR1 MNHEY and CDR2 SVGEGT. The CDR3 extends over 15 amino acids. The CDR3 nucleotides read TGTGCCAGCAGGCTTAGCGGGAGCTCCCCAGATCCGCAGTATTTT. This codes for CASRLSGSSPDPQYF.

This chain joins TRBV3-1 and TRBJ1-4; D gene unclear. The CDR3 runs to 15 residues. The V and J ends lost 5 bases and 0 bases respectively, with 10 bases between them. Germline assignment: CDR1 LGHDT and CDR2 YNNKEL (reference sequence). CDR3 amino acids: CASSDHIATNEKLFF. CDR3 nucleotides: TGTGCCAGCAGCGACCACATAGCAACTAATGAAAAACTGTTTTTT.

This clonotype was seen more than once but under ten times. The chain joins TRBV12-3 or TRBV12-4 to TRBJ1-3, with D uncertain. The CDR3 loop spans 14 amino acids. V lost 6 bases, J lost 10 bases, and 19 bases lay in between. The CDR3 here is CASSRLAGPPTIYF. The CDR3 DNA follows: TGTGCCAGCAGCCGACTTGCAGGCCCCCCGACCATATATTTT.

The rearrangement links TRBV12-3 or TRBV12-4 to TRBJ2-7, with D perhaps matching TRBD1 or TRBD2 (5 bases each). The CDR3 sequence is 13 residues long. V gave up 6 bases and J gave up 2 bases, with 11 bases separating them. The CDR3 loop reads CASRPRDAYEQYF. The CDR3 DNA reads TGTGCCAGCAGACCCAGGGACGCCTACGAGCAGTACTTC.

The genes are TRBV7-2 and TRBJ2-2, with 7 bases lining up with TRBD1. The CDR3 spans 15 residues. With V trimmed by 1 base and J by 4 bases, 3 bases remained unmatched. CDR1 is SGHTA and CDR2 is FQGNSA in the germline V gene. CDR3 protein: CASSLGRGRTGELFF. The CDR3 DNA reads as TGTGCCAGCAGCTTAGGAAGGGGGCGCACCGGGGAGCTGTTTTTT.

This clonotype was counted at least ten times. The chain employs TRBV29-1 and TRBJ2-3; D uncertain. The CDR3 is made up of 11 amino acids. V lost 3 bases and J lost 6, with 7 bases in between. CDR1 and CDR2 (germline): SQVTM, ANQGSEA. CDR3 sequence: CSVELGDTQYF. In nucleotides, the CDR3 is TGCAGCGTTGAGTTGGGGGATACGCAGTATTTT.

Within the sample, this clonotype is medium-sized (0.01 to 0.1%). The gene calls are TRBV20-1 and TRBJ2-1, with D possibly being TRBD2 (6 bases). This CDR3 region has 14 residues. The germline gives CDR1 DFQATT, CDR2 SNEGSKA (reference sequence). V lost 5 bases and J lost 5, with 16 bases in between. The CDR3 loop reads CSAFSGTRNNEQFF. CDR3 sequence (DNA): TGCAGTGCTTTTTCCGGGACTCGCAACAATGAGCAGTTCTTC.

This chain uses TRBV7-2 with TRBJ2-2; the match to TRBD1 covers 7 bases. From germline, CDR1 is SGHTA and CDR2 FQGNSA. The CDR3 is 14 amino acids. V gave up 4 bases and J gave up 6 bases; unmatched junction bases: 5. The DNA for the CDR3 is TGTGCCAGCAGCTGGGGGACAGTACCCGGGGAGCTGTTTTTT. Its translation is CASSWGTVPGELFF.

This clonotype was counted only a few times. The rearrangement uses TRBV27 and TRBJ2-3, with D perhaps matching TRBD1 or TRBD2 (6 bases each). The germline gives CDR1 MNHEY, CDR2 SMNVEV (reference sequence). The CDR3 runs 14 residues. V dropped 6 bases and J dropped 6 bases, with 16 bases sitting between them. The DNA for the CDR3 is TGTGCCAGCAGAAAAGCCATAGGGGGGGATACGCAGTATTTT. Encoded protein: CASRKAIGGDTQYF.

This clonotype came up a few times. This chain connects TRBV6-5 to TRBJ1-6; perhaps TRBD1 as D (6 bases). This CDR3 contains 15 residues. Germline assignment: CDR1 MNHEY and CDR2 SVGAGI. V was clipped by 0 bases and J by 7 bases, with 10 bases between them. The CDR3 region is CASSYSRGANSPLHF. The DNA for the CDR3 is TGTGCCAGCAGTTACTCGAGGGGGGCCAATTCACCCCTCCACTTT.

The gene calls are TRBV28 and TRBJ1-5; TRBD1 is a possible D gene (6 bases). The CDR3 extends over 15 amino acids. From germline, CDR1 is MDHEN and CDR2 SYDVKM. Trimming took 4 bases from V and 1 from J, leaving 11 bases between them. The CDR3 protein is CASSSPDRSNQPQHF. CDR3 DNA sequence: TGTGCCAGCAGTTCCCCAGACAGGAGCAATCAGCCCCAGCATTTT.

The DNA for the CDR3 is TGCGCCAGCAGCCAAGATCCCAGCGGGAGGGCCAATGAGCAGTTCTTC. It specifies CASSQDPSGRANEQFF. The gene calls are TRBV4-3 and TRBJ2-1, with 10 bases fitting TRBD2. J gave up 6 bases and V 0 bases, and 5 bases lay outside the gene matches. CDR3 length: 16 residues. Looked up from germline, CDR1 is LGHNA and CDR2 is YSLEER.

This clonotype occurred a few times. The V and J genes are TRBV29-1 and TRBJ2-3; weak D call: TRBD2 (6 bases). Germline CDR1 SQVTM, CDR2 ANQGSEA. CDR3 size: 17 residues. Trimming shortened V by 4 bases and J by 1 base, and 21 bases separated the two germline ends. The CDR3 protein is CSVGGIIKQRGTDTQYF. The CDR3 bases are TGCAGCGTTGGCGGCATAATCAAACAGCGGGGCACAGATACGCAGTATTTT.

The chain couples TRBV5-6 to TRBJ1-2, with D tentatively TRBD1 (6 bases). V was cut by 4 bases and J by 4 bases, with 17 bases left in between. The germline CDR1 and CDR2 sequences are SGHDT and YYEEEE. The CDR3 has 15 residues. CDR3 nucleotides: TGTGCCAGCAGCGCTTCGGGACAATTACTCTATGGCTACACCTTC. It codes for CASSASGQLLYGYTF.

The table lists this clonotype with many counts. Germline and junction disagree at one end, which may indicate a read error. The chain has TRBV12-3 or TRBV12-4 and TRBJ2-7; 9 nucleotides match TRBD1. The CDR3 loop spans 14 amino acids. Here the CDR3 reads CASSFGTGSYEQYF. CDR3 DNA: TGCGCCAGCAGCTTCGGGACAGGGTCCTACGAGCAGTACTTC.